The T cell receptor (beta chain) described here comes from a study of T cell repertoires in cytomegalovirus infection. This clonotype was counted at least ten times. Trimming removed 4 bases at V and 2 bases at J, with 11 bases between. Germline loops: CDR1 SEHNR, CDR2 FQNEAQ (reference sequence). This CDR3 has 14 amino acids. TCRdb reprocessed the reads with MiXCR, giving one entry per CDR3 protein. The top ten hold about 6.5% of the sample, which has under 250,000 distinct CDR3 sequences, roughly 6.5% seen once. Sequences were obtained from PBMCs. This receptor was identified in a human donor in good health (CMV status not recorded). Some clones in this sample may be carry-over from other donors' samples. The chain links TRBV7-9 to TRBJ1-1; perhaps TRBD1 as D (5 bases). The DNA for the CDR3 is TGTGCCAGCAGCTCGACAGCTGGAAACACTGAAGCTTTCTTT. Its protein is CASSSTAGNTEAFF.